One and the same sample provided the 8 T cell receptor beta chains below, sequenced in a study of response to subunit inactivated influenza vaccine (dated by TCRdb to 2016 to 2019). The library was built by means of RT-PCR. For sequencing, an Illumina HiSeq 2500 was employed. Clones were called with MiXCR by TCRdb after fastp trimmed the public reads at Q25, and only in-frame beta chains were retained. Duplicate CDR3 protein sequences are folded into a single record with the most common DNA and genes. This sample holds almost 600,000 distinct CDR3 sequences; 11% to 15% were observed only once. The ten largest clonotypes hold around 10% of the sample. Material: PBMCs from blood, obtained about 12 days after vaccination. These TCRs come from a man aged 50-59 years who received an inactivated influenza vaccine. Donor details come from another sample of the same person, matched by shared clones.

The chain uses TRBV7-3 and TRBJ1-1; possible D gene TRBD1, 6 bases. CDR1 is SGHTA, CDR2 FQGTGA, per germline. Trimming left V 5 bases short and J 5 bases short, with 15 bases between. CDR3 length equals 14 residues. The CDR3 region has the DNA TGTGCCAGCAGCGCACAGGGATTTGGAACTGAAGCTTTCTTT. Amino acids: CASSAQGFGTEAFF.

Here the CDR3 reads CASSEALLLGGETQYF. In DNA, the CDR3 is TGTGCCAGCAGTGAAGCGCTTCTTTTGGGGGGAGAGACCCAGTACTTC. The chain is built from TRBV2 and TRBJ2-5; tentative D call: TRBD2 (6 bases). Germline assignment: CDR1 SNHLY and CDR2 FYNNEI. This CDR3 is built from 16 residues. The V gene lost 0 bases and the J gene lost 4 bases, with 15 bases spanning the gap.

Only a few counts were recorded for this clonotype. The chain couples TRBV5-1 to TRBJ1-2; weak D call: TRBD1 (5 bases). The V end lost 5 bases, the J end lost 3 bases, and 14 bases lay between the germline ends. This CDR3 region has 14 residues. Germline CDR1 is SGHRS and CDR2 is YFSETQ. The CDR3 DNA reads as TGCGCCAGCAGTTCGGAATCGGGGGACTATGGCTACACCTTC. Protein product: CASSSESGDYGYTF.

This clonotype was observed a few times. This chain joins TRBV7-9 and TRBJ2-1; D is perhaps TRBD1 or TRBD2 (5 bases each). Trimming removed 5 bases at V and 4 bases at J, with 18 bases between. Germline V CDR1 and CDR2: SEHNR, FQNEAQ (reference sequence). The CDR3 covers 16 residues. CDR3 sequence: CASSHAGARKYNEQFF. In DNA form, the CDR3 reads TGTGCCAGCAGCCACGCCGGGGCTAGGAAGTACAATGAGCAGTTCTTC.

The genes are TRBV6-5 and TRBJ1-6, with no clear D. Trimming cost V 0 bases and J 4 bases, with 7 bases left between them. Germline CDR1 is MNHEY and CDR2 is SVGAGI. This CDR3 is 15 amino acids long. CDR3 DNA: TGTGCCAGCAGTTACTCCGACGGATATAATTCACCCCTCCACTTT. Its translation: CASSYSDGYNSPLHF.

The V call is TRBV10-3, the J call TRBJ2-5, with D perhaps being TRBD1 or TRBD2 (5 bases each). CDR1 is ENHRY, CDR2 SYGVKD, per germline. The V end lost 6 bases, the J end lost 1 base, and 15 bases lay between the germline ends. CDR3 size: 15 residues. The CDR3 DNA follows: TGTGCCATCAGAGCCTCGGGACCGACCCAAGAGACCCAGTACTTC. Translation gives CAIRASGPTQETQYF.

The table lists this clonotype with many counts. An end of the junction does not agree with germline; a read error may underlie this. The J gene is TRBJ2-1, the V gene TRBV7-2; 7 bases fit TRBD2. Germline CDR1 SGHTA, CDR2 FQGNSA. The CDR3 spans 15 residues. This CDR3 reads CASSLAVSSYNEQFF. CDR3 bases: TGTGCCAGCAGCCTAGCGGTGAGCTCCTACAATGAGCAGTTCTTC. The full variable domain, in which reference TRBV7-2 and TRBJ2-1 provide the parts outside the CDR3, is GAGVSQSPSNKVTEKGKDVELRCDPISGHTALYWYRQSLGQGLEFLIYFQGNSAPDKSGLPSDRFSAERTGGSVSTLTIQRTQQEDSAVYLCASSLAVSSYNEQFFGPGTRLTVL.

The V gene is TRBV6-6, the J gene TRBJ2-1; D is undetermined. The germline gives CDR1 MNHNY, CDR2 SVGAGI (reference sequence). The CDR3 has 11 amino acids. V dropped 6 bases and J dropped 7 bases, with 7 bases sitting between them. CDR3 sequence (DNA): TGTGCCAGCAGCAATATGAATGAGCAGTTCTTC. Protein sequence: CASSNMNEQFF.